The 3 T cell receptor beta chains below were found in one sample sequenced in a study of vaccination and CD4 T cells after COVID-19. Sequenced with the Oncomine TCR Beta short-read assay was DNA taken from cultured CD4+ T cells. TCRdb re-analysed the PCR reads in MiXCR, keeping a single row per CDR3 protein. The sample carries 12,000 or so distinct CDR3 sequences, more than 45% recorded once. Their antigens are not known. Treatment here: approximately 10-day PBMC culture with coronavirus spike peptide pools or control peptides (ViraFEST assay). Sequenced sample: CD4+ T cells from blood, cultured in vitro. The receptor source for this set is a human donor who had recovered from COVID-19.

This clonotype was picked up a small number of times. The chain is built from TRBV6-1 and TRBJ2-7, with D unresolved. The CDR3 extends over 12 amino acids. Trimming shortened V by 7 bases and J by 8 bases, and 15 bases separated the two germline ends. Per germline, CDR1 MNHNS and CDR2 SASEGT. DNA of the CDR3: TGTGCCAGCACCTCTGGGATCGGGCAGCAGTACTTC. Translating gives CASTSGIGQQYF.

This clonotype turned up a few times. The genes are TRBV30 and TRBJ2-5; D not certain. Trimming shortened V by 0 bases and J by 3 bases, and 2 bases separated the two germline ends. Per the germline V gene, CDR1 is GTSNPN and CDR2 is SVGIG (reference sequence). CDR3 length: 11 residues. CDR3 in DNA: TGTGCCTGGAGTGTTAAAGAGACCCAGTACTTC. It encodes CAWSVKETQYF.

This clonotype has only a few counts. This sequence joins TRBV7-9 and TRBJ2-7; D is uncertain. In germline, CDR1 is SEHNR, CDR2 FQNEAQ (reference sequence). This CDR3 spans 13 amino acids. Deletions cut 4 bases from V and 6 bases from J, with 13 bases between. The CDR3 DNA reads TGTGCCAGCAGCTACCAGAGGTTCTCCGAGCAGTACTTC. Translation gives CASSYQRFSEQYF. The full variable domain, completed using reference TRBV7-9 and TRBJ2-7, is DTGVSQNPRHKITKRGQNVTFRCDPISEHNRLYWYRQTLGQGPEFLTYFQNEAQLEKSRLLSDRFSAERPKGSFSTLEIQRTEQGDSAMYLCASSYQRFSEQYFGPGTRLTVT.